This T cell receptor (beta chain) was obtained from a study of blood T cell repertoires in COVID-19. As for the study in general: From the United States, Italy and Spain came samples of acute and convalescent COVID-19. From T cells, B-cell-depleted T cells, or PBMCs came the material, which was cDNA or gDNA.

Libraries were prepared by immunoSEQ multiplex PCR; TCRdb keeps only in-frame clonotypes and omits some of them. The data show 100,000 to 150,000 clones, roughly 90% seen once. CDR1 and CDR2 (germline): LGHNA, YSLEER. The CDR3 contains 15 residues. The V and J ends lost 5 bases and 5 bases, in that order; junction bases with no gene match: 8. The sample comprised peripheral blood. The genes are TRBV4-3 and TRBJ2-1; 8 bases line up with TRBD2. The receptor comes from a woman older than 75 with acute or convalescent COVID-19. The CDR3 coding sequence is TGCGCCAGCAGCGCGTACGGGGGGGCCCACAATGAGCAGTTCTTC. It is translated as CASSAYGGAHNEQFF.